The rows below give T cell receptor beta chains drawn from one sample of a study of T cell responses to AZD1222 COVID-19 vaccine. Assay: immunoSEQ multiplex PCR; the TCRdb copy retains only in-frame clones and omits some. Among about 92,000 clones, about nine tenths were seen once, and the ten largest hold under 2%. The starting material was peripheral blood, obtained on day 0 of AZD1222 vaccination. The receptor set was obtained from an adult in good health. CDR3s include the opening cysteine and the closing phenylalanine or tryptophan. A D gene is named only where the DNA matches it firmly. Clone size appears in some rows only: once, few, many, or a class for an expanded clone.

cdr3_aa	cdr3_nt	d_call	clone_size	v_call	j_call
CASSFGGLNTEAFF	TGTGCCAGCAGCTTCGGGGGATTGAACACTGAAGCTTTCTTT	.	.	TRBV27	TRBJ1-1
CASSQQGGYGYTF	TGCGCCAGCAGCCAACAGGGGGGCTATGGCTACACCTTC	TRBD1	.	TRBV4-1	TRBJ1-2
CASSPTGNTEAFF	TGTGCCAGCTCCCCCACTGGGAACACTGAAGCTTTCTTT	.	.	TRBV18	TRBJ1-1
CASSRSGFDLADTQYF	TGTGCCAGCAGCCGATCAGGGTTTGATTTGGCAGATACGCAGTATTTT	.	.	TRBV14	TRBJ2-3
CASSLGSGKSWGSYNSPLHF	TGTGCCAGCAGCCTCGGATCGGGAAAAAGTTGGGGTTCCTATAATTCACCCCTCCACTTT	.	.	TRBV7-8	TRBJ1-6
CSVVEGSSNQPQHF	TGCAGCGTTGTAGAGGGGAGCAGCAATCAGCCCCAGCATTTT	.	once	TRBV29-1	TRBJ1-5
CASSLDRETQYF	TGTGCCAGCAGTTTGGACAGGGAGACCCAGTACTTC	TRBD1	once	TRBV12-3/TRBV12-4	TRBJ2-5
CASSVGTSANSPLHF	TGTGCCAGCAGCGTGGGGACGTCGGCCAATTCACCCCTCCACTTT	.	.	TRBV9	TRBJ1-6
CASSLLAGGDTSYEQYF	TGTGCCAGCAGCTTGCTAGCGGGGGGCGATACTTCCTACGAGCAGTACTTC	TRBD2	.	TRBV7-2	TRBJ2-7
CASSFMGGDTEAFF	TGTGCCAGCAGCTTTATGGGCGGGGACACTGAAGCTTTCTTT	.	once	TRBV5-8	TRBJ1-1
CASSQAFEGAGYEQYF	TGCGCCAGCAGCCAAGCCTTTGAGGGAGCTGGTTACGAGCAGTACTTC	.	.	TRBV4-3	TRBJ2-7
CASSLGANQPQHF	TGCGCCAGCAGCTTGGGGGCCAATCAGCCCCAGCATTTT	.	once	TRBV5-1	TRBJ1-5
CATIAQAETQYF	TGTGCCACCATAGCACAGGCGGAGACCCAGTACTTC	.	.	TRBV28	TRBJ2-5
CASSLYTRGTEDEKLFF	TGTGCCAGCAGTTTATACACACGGGGGACGGAAGATGAAAAACTGTTTTTT	.	.	TRBV28	TRBJ1-4
CASSLGTDQPQHF	TGTGCCAGCAGCTTGGGGACCGATCAGCCCCAGCATTTT	.	.	TRBV5-8	TRBJ1-5
CASSDEGLRKTEAFF	TGTGCCAGCAGTGACGAGGGGTTACGGAAGACTGAAGCTTTCTTT	.	.	TRBV2	TRBJ1-1
CASSLVPTGGIANYGYTF	TGTGCCAGCAGCCTCGTCCCGACAGGGGGAATAGCTAACTATGGCTACACCTTC	TRBD1	.	TRBV14	TRBJ1-2
CASSATGNPTDTQYF	TGTGCCAGCAGCGCGACAGGGAACCCCACAGATACGCAGTATTTT	TRBD1	.	TRBV7-3	TRBJ2-3
CASSLALSGYQPQHF	TGTGCCAGCAGCTTGGCCTTGTCGGGTTATCAGCCCCAGCATTTT	.	.	TRBV5-5	TRBJ1-5
CASSPSPTGSSYEQYF	TGTGCCAGCAGCCCCTCCCCGACGGGGAGCTCCTACGAGCAGTACTTC	.	.	TRBV9	TRBJ2-7
CASSQDPGTGYEKLFF	TGCGCCAGCAGCCAAGACCCCGGGACAGGGTATGAAAAACTGTTTTTT	TRBD1	medium-sized	TRBV4-3	TRBJ1-4
CASNPDSTYEQYF	TGCGCCAGCAACCCGGACAGCACCTACGAGCAGTACTTC	.	.	TRBV5-1	TRBJ2-7
CASSYRQSEAFF	TGTGCCAGCAGCTACCGACAGAGCGAAGCTTTCTTT	.	.	TRBV5-6	TRBJ1-1
CSVEAESYEQYF	TGCAGCGTTGAAGCGGAATCCTACGAGCAGTACTTC	.	.	TRBV29-1	TRBJ2-7
CASSYRQLSGNTIYF	TGTGCCAGCAGTTATAGACAGCTCTCTGGAAACACCATATATTTT	.	.	TRBV6-2/TRBV6-3	TRBJ1-3
CASSYTETPGYEQYF	TGTGCCAGCAGTTATACCGAGACCCCGGGCTACGAGCAGTACTTC	.	.	TRBV6-2/TRBV6-3	TRBJ2-7
CATSRDRAGPRSGYTF	TGTGCCACCAGCAGAGACCGGGCCGGGCCTCGATCTGGCTACACCTTC	.	.	TRBV15	TRBJ1-2
CASRWGGATGELFF	TGTGCCAGCAGATGGGGGGGGGCCACCGGGGAGCTGTTTTTT	.	.	TRBV27	TRBJ2-2